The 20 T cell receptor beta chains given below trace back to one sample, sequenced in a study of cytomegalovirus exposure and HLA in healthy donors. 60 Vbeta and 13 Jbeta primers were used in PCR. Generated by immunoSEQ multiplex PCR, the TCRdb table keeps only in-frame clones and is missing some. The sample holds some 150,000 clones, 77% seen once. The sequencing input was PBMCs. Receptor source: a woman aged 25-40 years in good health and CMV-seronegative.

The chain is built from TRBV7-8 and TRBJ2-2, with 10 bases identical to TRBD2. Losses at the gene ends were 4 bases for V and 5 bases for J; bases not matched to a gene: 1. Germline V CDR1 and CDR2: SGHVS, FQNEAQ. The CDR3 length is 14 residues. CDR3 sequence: CASSSLAGTGELFF. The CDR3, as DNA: TGTGCCAGCAGCTCACTAGCGGGAACCGGGGAGCTGTTTTTT. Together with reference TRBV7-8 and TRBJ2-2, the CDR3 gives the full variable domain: GAGVSQSPRYKVAKRGQDVALRCDPISGHVSLFWYQQALGQGPEFLTYFQNEAQLDKSGLPSDRFFAERPEGSVSTLKIQRTQQEDSAVYLCASSSLAGTGELFFGEGSRLTVL.

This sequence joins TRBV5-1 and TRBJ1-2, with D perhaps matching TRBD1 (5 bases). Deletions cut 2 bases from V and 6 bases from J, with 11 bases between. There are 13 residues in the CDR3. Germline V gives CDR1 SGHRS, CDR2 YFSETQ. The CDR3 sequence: CASSFGATDGYTF. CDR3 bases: TGCGCCAGCAGCTTTGGGGCTACGGATGGCTACACCTTC. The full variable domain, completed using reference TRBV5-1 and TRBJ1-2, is KAGVTQTPRYLIKTRGQQVTLSCSPISGHRSVSWYQQTPGQGLQFLFEYFSETQRNKGNFPGRFSGRQFSNSRSEMNVSTLELGDSALYLCASSFGATDGYTFGSGTRLTVV.

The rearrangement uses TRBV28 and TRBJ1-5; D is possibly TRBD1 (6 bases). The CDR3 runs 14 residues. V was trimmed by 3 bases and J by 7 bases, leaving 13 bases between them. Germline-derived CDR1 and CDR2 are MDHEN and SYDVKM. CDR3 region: CASSFTGRGQPQHF. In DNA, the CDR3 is TGTGCCAGCAGTTTTACAGGGCGAGGCCAGCCCCAGCATTTT.

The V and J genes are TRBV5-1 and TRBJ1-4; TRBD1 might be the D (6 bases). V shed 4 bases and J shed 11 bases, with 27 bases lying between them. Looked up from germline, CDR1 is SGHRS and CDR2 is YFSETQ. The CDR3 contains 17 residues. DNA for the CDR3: TGCGCCAGCAGCCCGCATGATCGGACAGCACTCTTAAGGAAACTGTTTTTT. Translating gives CASSPHDRTALLRKLFF.

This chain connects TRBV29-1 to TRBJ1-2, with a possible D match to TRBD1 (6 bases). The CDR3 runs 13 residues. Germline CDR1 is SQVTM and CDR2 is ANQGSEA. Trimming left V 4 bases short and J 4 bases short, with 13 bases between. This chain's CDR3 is CSVGQGRAYGYTF. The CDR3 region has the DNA TGCAGCGTTGGGCAGGGGAGGGCCTATGGCTACACCTTC. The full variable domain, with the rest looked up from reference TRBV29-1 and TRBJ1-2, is SAVISQKPSRDICQRGTSLTIQCQVDSQVTMMFWYRQQPGQSLTLIATANQGSEATYESGFVIDKFPISRPNLTFSTLTVSNMSPEDSSIYLCSVGQGRAYGYTFGSGTRLTVV.

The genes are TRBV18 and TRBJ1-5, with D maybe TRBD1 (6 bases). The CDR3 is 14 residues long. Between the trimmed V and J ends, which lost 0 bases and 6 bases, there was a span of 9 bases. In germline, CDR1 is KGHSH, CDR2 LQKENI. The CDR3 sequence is CASSPPGAGQPQHF. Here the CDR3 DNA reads TGTGCCAGCTCACCACCGGGGGCGGGTCAGCCCCAGCATTTT.

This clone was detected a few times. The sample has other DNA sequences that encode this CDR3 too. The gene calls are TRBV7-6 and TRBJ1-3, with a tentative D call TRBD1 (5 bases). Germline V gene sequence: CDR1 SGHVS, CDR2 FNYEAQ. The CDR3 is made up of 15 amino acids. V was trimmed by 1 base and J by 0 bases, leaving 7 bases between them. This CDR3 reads CASSLGQSSGNTIYF. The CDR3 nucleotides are TGTGCCAGCAGCTTAGGACAGTCCTCTGGAAACACCATATATTTT. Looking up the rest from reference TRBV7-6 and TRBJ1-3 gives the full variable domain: GAGVSQSPRYKVTKRGQDVALRCDPISGHVSLYWYRQALGQGPEFLTYFNYEAQQDKSGLPNDRFSAERPEGSISTLTIQRTEQRDSAMYRCASSLGQSSGNTIYFGEGSWLTVV.

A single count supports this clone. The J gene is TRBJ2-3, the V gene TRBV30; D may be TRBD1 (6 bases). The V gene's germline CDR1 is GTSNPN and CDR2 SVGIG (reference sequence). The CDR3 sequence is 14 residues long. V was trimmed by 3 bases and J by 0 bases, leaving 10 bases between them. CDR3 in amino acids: CAWREGGSTDTQYF. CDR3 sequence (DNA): TGTGCCTGGAGGGAAGGGGGTAGCACAGATACGCAGTATTTT.

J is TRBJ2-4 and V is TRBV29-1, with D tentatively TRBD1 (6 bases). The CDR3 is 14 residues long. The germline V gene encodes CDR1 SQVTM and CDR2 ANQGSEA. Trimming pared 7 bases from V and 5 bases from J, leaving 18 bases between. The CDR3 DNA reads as TGCAGCGCCGCAGGGGTTAGAAGTGAAAACATTCAGTACTTC. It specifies CSAAGVRSENIQYF.

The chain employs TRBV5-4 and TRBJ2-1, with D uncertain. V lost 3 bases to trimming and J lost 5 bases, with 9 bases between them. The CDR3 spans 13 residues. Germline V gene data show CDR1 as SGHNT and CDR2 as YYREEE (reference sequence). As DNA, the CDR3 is TGTGCCAGCAGCTCCGCGCCTGACAATGAGCAGTTCTTC. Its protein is CASSSAPDNEQFF. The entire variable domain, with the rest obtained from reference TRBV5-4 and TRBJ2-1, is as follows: ETGVTQSPTHLIKTRGQQVTLRCSSQSGHNTVSWYQQALGQGPQFIFQYYREEENGRGNFPPRFSGLQFPNYSSELNVNALELDDSALYLCASSSAPDNEQFFGPGTRLTVL.

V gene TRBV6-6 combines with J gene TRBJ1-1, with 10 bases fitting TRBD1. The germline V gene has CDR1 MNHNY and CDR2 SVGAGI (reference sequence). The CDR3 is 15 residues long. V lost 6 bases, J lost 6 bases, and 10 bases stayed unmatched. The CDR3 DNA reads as TGTGCCAGCAGCCGCCCCGGGACAGGGGTTCCTGAAGCTTTCTTT. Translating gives CASSRPGTGVPEAFF.

The CDR3 bases are TGTGCCAGCTCAACAGGGGGCATCGATCAGCCCCAGCATTTT. Translated: CASSTGGIDQPQHF. This chain uses TRBV18 with TRBJ1-5; 9 nucleotides match TRBD1. The CDR3 loop spans 14 amino acids. V lost 5 bases to trimming and J lost 5 bases; unmatched junction nucleotides: 4. Germline loops: CDR1 KGHSH, CDR2 LQKENI.

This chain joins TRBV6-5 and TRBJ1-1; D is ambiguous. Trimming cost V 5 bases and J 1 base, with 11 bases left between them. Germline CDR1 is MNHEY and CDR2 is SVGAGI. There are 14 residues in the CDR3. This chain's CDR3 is CASSERQENTEAFF. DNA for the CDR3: TGTGCCAGCAGTGAAAGGCAGGAGAACACTGAAGCTTTCTTT.

The CDR3 nucleotides are TGTGCCTGGAAACAGGGGGTTACAGATACGCAGTATTTT. Amino acid sequence: CAWKQGVTDTQYF. This chain uses TRBV30 with TRBJ2-3, with 8 bases lining up with TRBD1. With V trimmed by 4 bases and J by 3 bases, 3 bases remained unmatched. Germline V gene sequence: CDR1 GTSNPN, CDR2 SVGIG (reference sequence). CDR3 length: 13 amino acids.

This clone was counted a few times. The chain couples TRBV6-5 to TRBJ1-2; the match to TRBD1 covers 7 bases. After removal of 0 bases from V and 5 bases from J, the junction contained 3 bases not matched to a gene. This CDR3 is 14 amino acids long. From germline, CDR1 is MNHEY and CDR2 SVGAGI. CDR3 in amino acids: CASSYSGGRYGYTF. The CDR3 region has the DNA TGTGCCAGCAGTTACTCAGGGGGCCGGTATGGCTACACCTTC.

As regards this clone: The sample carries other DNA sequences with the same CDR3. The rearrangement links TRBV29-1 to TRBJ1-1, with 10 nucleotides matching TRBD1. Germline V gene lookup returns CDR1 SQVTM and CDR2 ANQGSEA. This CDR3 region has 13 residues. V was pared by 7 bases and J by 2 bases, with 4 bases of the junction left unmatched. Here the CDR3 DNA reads TGCAGCGCTAGGACAGGGGGAAACACTGAAGCTTTCTTT. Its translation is CSARTGGNTEAFF.

CDR3 sequence reads: CASSISAGGISDTQYF. The CDR3 coding sequence is TGTGCCAGTAGTATCTCAGCGGGAGGGATTTCAGATACGCAGTATTTT. This chain joins TRBV19 and TRBJ2-3, with TRBD2 matching over 10 bases. This CDR3 is built from 16 residues. Germline assignment: CDR1 LNHDA and CDR2 SQIVND (reference sequence). Trimming took 3 bases from V and 4 from J; bases not matched to a gene: 7.

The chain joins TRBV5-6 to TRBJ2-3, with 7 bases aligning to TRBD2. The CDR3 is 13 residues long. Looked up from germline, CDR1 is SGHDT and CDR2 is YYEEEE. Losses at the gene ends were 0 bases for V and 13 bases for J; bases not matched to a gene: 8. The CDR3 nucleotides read TGTGCCAGCAGCTTGGACCGGGACTACCGAGAGTATTTT. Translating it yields CASSLDRDYREYF.

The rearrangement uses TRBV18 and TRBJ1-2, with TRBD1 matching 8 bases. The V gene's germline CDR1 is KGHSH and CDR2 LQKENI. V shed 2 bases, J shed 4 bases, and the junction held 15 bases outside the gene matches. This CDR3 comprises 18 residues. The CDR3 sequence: CASSPSISAGGPGYGYTF. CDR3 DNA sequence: TGTGCCAGCTCACCATCAATTTCGGCAGGGGGCCCGGGCTATGGCTACACCTTC.

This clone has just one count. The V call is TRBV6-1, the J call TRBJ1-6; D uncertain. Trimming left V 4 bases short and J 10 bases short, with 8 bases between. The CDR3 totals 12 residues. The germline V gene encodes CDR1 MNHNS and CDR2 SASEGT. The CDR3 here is CASSGVSSPLHF. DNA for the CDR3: TGTGCCAGCAGTGGCGTGAGCTCACCCCTCCACTTT.